This TCR beta chain comes out of a study of T cells in Graves' hyperthyroidism and ophthalmopathy. RNA transcripts gave rise to amplified TCR beta CDR3 regions. TCR CDR3 regions were first amplified by RT-PCR with HTBI primers. TCRdb reprocessed the multiplex PCR reads with MiXCR, giving one entry per CDR3 protein. The sample has about 560,000 distinct CDR3 sequences; 15% to 18% are singletons. Investigators excluded patients with uncontrolled infection, other autoimmune disease, pregnancy or lactation. The CDR3 is 14 amino acids. Germline values: CDR1 SGDLS, CDR2 YYNGEE. Trimming left V 0 bases short and J 4 bases short, with 8 bases between. This clonotype has a handful of counts. The target antigen is unknown. General study findings and limits: Model output signaled ophthalmopathy a median roughly 6.1 months ahead of onset.

This chain connects TRBV9 to TRBJ2-1; no clear D. The clonotype originates from a woman aged 25 to 39 with Graves' hyperthyroidism. The sequenced sample consisted of blood. This CDR3 is CASSVATGYNEQFF. The CDR3 DNA is TGTGCCAGCAGCGTAGCAACTGGTTACAATGAGCAGTTCTTC.